The 19 T cell receptor beta chains below were found in one sample sequenced in a study of T cells in Graves' hyperthyroidism and ophthalmopathy. It was RNA transcripts that yielded the amplified TCR beta CDR3 regions. HTBI primers drove first-round RT-PCR of the TCR CDR3. In TCRdb, the multiplex PCR reads were re-called with MiXCR into one record per CDR3 protein. The sample includes about 400,000 distinct CDR3 sequences, roughly 13% of them seen just once. The sample taken for sequencing was blood. The receptor source for this set is a man aged 45-60 years with Graves' ophthalmopathy.

This clonotype came up many times. The gene calls are TRBV30 and TRBJ1-5; D perhaps matches TRBD1 (5 bases). This CDR3 has 13 amino acids. The germline gives CDR1 GTSNPN, CDR2 SVGIG (reference sequence). V shed 4 bases and J shed 4 bases, with 11 bases lying between them. CDR3 coding DNA: TGTGCCTGGACTCGGGGGGTTAATCAGCCCCAGCATTTT. It is translated as CAWTRGVNQPQHF.

At least ten counts were recorded for this clonotype. The rearrangement links TRBV2 to TRBJ2-2; D remains ambiguous. Germline CDR1 reads SNHLY; CDR2 reads FYNNEI. The CDR3 sequence is 14 residues long. The ends were cut back, 4 bases at V and 0 bases at J, with 6 bases in the middle. CDR3 bases: TGTGCCAGCAGTGCCTTAGCGAACACCGGGGAGCTGTTTTTT. Residues: CASSALANTGELFF.

This clonotype has a count of ten or more. The gene calls are TRBV7-8 and TRBJ2-3, with D tentatively TRBD2 (6 bases). This CDR3 is 14 amino acids long. Germline CDR1 is SGHVS and CDR2 is FQNEAQ. Trimming removed 5 bases at V and 1 base at J, with 10 bases between. The chain's CDR3 is CASSPGTRTDTQYF. CDR3 sequence (DNA): TGTGCCAGCAGCCCTGGGACTCGCACAGATACGCAGTATTTT.

This clonotype was counted many times. J is TRBJ1-1 and V is TRBV12-3 or TRBV12-4; D is unclear. The CDR3 sequence is 15 residues long. The V end lost 6 bases, the J end lost 2 bases, and 16 bases lay between the germline ends. The DNA for the CDR3 is TGTGCCAGCAGCCCCCTTCGACACCTTAACACTGAAGCTTTCTTT. Translating it yields CASSPLRHLNTEAFF.

J is TRBJ2-7 and V is TRBV12-3 or TRBV12-4, with TRBD1 identical over 7 bases. Losses at the gene ends were 5 bases for V and 3 bases for J; bases not matched to a gene: 7. The CDR3 is 14 residues long. The CDR3 nucleotides read TGTGCCAGCAGTGAATTCTCAGGGGGCTACGAGCAGTACTTC. It translates to CASSEFSGGYEQYF.

This clonotype was picked up many times. The chain uses TRBV30 and TRBJ1-2; unclear D gene. Per germline, CDR1 GTSNPN and CDR2 SVGIG (reference sequence). The CDR3 is 13 amino acids. Trimming took 2 bases from V and 4 from J, leaving 11 bases between them. CDR3 loop: CAWSRGDSYGYTF. CDR3 nucleotides: TGTGCCTGGAGTCGAGGAGATAGCTATGGCTACACCTTC.

This clonotype appeared many times. DNA for the CDR3: TGTGCCAGTACCTCGGGACAGGGAGGAGAGACCCAGTACTTC. It yields the protein CASTSGQGGETQYF. The genes are TRBV19 and TRBJ2-5; 9 bases agree with TRBD1. In germline, CDR1 is LNHDA, CDR2 SQIVND (reference sequence). J was trimmed by 4 bases and V by 7 bases; bases with no gene match: 7. The CDR3 runs 14 residues. Full variable domain (rest looked up from reference TRBV19 and TRBJ2-5): DGGITQSPKYLFRKEGQNVTLSCEQNLNHDAMYWYRQDPGQGLRLIYYSQIVNDFQKGDIAEGYSVSREKKESFPLTVTSAQKNPTAFYLCASTSGQGGETQYFGPGTRLLVL.

This chain joins TRBV5-1 and TRBJ2-7, with D tentatively TRBD1 or TRBD2 (5 bases each). Deletions cut 3 bases from V and 3 bases from J, with 16 bases between. CDR3 size: 15 residues. CDR1 SGHRS and CDR2 YFSETQ come from the germline V gene. The CDR3 region has the DNA TGCGCCAGCAGCTCCGGGTCCAGAGGGGTCTACGAGCAGTACTTC. Translated, it gives CASSSGSRGVYEQYF. The full variable domain, with the rest looked up from reference TRBV5-1 and TRBJ2-7, is KAGVTQTPRYLIKTRGQQVTLSCSPISGHRSVSWYQQTPGQGLQFLFEYFSETQRNKGNFPGRFSGRQFSNSRSEMNVSTLELGDSALYLCASSSGSRGVYEQYFGPGTRLTVT.

This clonotype has a count of ten or more. The genes are TRBV11-2 and TRBJ1-4; D unclear. The ends were cut back, 5 bases at V and 0 bases at J, with 10 bases in the middle. Germline V CDR1 and CDR2: SGHAT, FQNNGV. The CDR3 totals 15 residues. CDR3 sequence (DNA): TGTGCCAGCAGCCCCGGACTTGCAACTAATGAAAAACTGTTTTTT. This codes for CASSPGLATNEKLFF.

As DNA, the CDR3 is TGTGCCAGCGGATTTGGGGGCCCCTCCTACGAGCAGTACTTC. Protein: CASGFGGPSYEQYF. The gene calls are TRBV7-2 and TRBJ2-7; D may be TRBD1 (6 bases). Germline assignment: CDR1 SGHTA and CDR2 FQGNSA. The CDR3 is 14 residues long. With 8 bases removed from V and 0 bases from J, the gap between germline ends came to 14 bases. Combining the CDR3 with reference TRBV7-2 and TRBJ2-7 gives the whole variable domain GAGVSQSPSNKVTEKGKDVELRCDPISGHTALYWYRQSLGQGLEFLIYFQGNSAPDKSGLPSDRFSAERTGGSVSTLTIQRTQQEDSAVYLCASGFGGPSYEQYFGPGTRLTVT.

The sample holds many counts of this clonotype. This chain joins TRBV6-6 and TRBJ2-7; the D gene is possibly TRBD2 (5 bases). Per the germline V gene, CDR1 is MNHNY and CDR2 is SVGAGI (reference sequence). CDR3 length equals 14 residues. Trimming took 2 bases from V and 7 from J, leaving 15 bases between them. CDR3 bases: TGTGCCAGCAGTTACGCAGGAGGCAAAGGAGAGCAGTACTTC. Translated, it gives CASSYAGGKGEQYF.

This clonotype was observed a handful of times. The chain recombines TRBV27 with TRBJ2-5, with 8 bases aligning to TRBD1. The germline gives CDR1 MNHEY, CDR2 SMNVEV (reference sequence). The CDR3 contains 15 residues. V shed 5 bases and J 2 bases; nucleotides not matched to a gene: 7. CDR3: CASSITGGIQETQYF. CDR3 bases: TGTGCCAGCAGTATTACAGGGGGGATTCAAGAGACCCAGTACTTC.

In its sample, this clonotype was seen many times. The chain joins TRBV29-1 to TRBJ2-1, with D possibly being TRBD2 (5 bases). CDR1 SQVTM and CDR2 ANQGSEA come from the germline V gene. The V gene lost 3 bases and the J gene lost 8 bases, with 8 bases spanning the gap. This CDR3 contains 11 residues. The CDR3 DNA reads as TGCAGCGTTGAGTGGCGGGATGAGCAGTTCTTC. Translating it yields CSVEWRDEQFF.

The chain is built from TRBV6-2 or TRBV6-3 and TRBJ2-3, with a possible D match to TRBD2 (6 bases). The V gene's germline CDR1 is MNHEY and CDR2 SVGEGT. This CDR3 comprises 14 residues. V lost 8 bases and J lost 2, with 14 bases in between. CDR3 sequence: CASRGEGLTDTQYF. CDR3 coding DNA: TGTGCCAGCCGTGGTGAGGGACTCACAGATACGCAGTATTTT.

This clonotype was observed many times. The V and J genes are TRBV7-2 and TRBJ2-1; perhaps D is TRBD1 or TRBD2 (5 bases each). The length of the CDR3 is 16 residues. The germline gives CDR1 SGHTA, CDR2 FQGNSA. Trimming took 5 bases from V and 7 from J, leaving 21 bases between them. Here the CDR3 reads CASSVYRDPTTNEQFF. In DNA form, the CDR3 reads TGTGCCAGCAGCGTCTACCGGGACCCCACTACGAATGAGCAGTTCTTC.

The chain joins TRBV20-1 to TRBJ2-7; D gene unclear. This CDR3 is 12 amino acids long. Trimming stripped 3 bases from V and 8 bases from J, with 14 bases between. Germline V CDR1 and CDR2: DFQATT, SNEGSKA (reference sequence). The CDR3 region has the DNA TGCAGTGCTAGTAGTAGAGATACCAAGCAGTACTTC. Amino acid sequence: CSASSRDTKQYF.

This clonotype was seen just once. A single base separates this from a much larger clone, so it may be a read error. The gene calls are TRBV6-1 and TRBJ1-2, with a weak D call TRBD1 (6 bases). Trimming took 1 base from V and 8 from J, leaving 14 bases between them. CDR3 length: 14 amino acids. The V gene's germline CDR1 is MNHNS and CDR2 SASEGT. The DNA for the CDR3 is TGTGCCAGCAGTGAAGTAGGGAGGGGGGACGGCTACACCTTC. Residues: CASSEVGRGDGYTF.

This clonotype was counted many times. The V gene is TRBV20-1, the J gene TRBJ2-1; 7 bases line up with TRBD2. V lost 6 bases to trimming and J lost 3 bases; unmatched junction nucleotides: 5. The V gene's germline CDR1 is DFQATT and CDR2 SNEGSKA (reference sequence). The CDR3 runs 13 residues. CDR3 region: CSAGRSVYNEQFF. The CDR3 coding sequence is TGCAGTGCCGGGAGGTCTGTCTACAATGAGCAGTTCTTC.

V gene TRBV27 combines with J gene TRBJ2-7; 9 nucleotides line up with TRBD1. The CDR3 contains 15 residues. The V gene's germline CDR1 is MNHEY and CDR2 SMNVEV (reference sequence). V was clipped by 2 bases and J by 2 bases; unmatched bases: 4. This CDR3 is CASSLGTGRTYEQYF. The CDR3 DNA is TGTGCCAGCAGTTTAGGGACAGGGAGAACCTACGAGCAGTACTTC.